This note documents a single TCR beta chain sequence. This entry is derived from a study of blood T cell repertoires in COVID-19. The CDR3 consists of 13 residues. Trimming pared 6 bases from V and 8 bases from J, leaving 13 bases between. CDR1 is LNHDA, CDR2 SQIVND, per germline (reference sequence). Only in-frame clones appear in the TCRdb table, and some are missing; sequencing was by immunoSEQ multiplex PCR. The data hold over 80,000 clones, with about 79% observed a single time. The clonotype originates from a woman aged 50 to 60 with acute or convalescent COVID-19. Sample: peripheral blood. The rearrangement joins TRBV19 to TRBJ1-4; D is possibly TRBD1 (5 bases). The CDR3 DNA reads TGTGCCAGTAGAAAAGGGGCGCACGAAAAACTGTTTTTT. This sequence encodes CASRKGAHEKLFF. Combining the CDR3 with reference TRBV19 and TRBJ1-4 gives the whole variable domain DGGITQSPKYLFRKEGQNVTLSCEQNLNHDAMYWYRQDPGQGLRLIYYSQIVNDFQKGDIAEGYSVSREKKESFPLTVTSAQKNPTAFYLCASRKGAHEKLFFGSGTQLSVL.